Following are 15 T cell receptor beta chains from one sample sequenced in a study of cytomegalovirus exposure and HLA in healthy donors. The PCR employed 60 Vbeta primers together with 13 Jbeta primers. Sequenced by immunoSEQ multiplex PCR; TCRdb stores in-frame clones only, minus some. The sample comprises 140,000 or so clones, roughly 79% of which are singletons, and 1.7% rests with the top ten. Sequenced material: PBMCs. These receptors were collected from a woman in her twenties or thirties in good health and CMV-seronegative.

The V and J genes are TRBV7-2 and TRBJ1-5; weak D call: TRBD1 (5 bases). Germline V gene sequence: CDR1 SGHTA, CDR2 FQGNSA. Trimming left V 1 base short and J 4 bases short, with 11 bases between. This CDR3 comprises 15 residues. CDR3 amino acids: CASSLEQGGNQPQHF. In DNA, the CDR3 is TGTGCCAGCAGCTTAGAGCAGGGAGGAAATCAGCCCCAGCATTTT.

The chain couples TRBV6-6 to TRBJ1-6; possible D gene TRBD1, 5 bases. This CDR3 has 15 amino acids. CDR1 and CDR2 (germline): MNHNY, SVGAGI (reference sequence). V shed 0 bases and J shed 5 bases, with 8 bases lying between them. The CDR3 nucleotides are TGTGCCAGCAGTTACTCGGGGCAGAATAATTCACCCCTCCACTTT. Residues: CASSYSGQNNSPLHF.

This clone was observed a single time. The CDR3 region is CASTARDGYTF. CDR3 in DNA: TGTGCCAGTACGGCCAGGGATGGCTACACCTTC. The chain combines TRBV19 with TRBJ1-2; a possible D gene is TRBD1 (5 bases). V was cut by 7 bases and J by 6 bases, with 9 bases left in between. Per germline, CDR1 LNHDA and CDR2 SQIVND (reference sequence). The CDR3 has 11 amino acids.

This sequence joins TRBV29-1 and TRBJ1-2, with D possibly TRBD1 on 6 matching bases. The CDR3 has 13 residues. Trimming removed 4 bases at V and 3 bases at J, with 12 bases between. From germline, CDR1 is SQVTM and CDR2 ANQGSEA. CDR3 protein: CSVVGWTDYGYTF. The CDR3 region has the DNA TGCAGCGTTGTAGGGTGGACAGACTATGGCTACACCTTC.

This clone is a singleton in its sample. This rearrangement joins TRBV10-3 to TRBJ2-1, with 8 bases aligning to TRBD2. The trim removed 0 bases at V and 8 bases at J, leaving 9 bases unmatched. The CDR3 runs to 16 residues. CDR1 and CDR2 from the germline V gene are ENHRY and SYGVKD. The CDR3 DNA is TGTGCCATCAGTGAGTCGGTCGGGGGGGCGAAAGATGAGCAGTTCTTC. Its translation: CAISESVGGAKDEQFF.

The V gene is TRBV9, the J gene TRBJ1-2; 9 positions match TRBD1. This CDR3 region has 14 residues. With V trimmed by 3 bases and J by 7 bases, 7 bases remained unmatched. From germline, CDR1 is SGDLS and CDR2 YYNGEE. The CDR3 is CASSDGTGYGGYTF. CDR3 coding DNA: TGTGCCAGCAGCGACGGGACAGGGTACGGTGGCTACACCTTC.

This clone was recorded only once. J is TRBJ2-2 and V is TRBV2, with 7 bases matching TRBD1. CDR1 and CDR2 (germline): SNHLY, FYNNEI. J gave up 0 bases and V 9 bases, and 4 bases lay outside the gene matches. CDR3 length: 14 amino acids. The CDR3 reads CARTGTANTGELFF. The DNA of the CDR3 is TGTGCCAGAACCGGGACAGCGAACACCGGGGAGCTGTTTTTT.

The chain carries TRBV15 and TRBJ2-7; 8 bases fit TRBD2. The CDR3 totals 16 residues. The V gene end was trimmed by 0 bases and the J gene end by 0 bases; junction bases not matched to a gene: 4. Germline CDR1 is LNHNV and CDR2 is YYDKDF (reference sequence). The CDR3 protein is CATSRDSGASSYEQYF. CDR3 in DNA: TGTGCCACCAGCAGAGATAGCGGGGCCAGCTCCTACGAGCAGTACTTC.

The chain couples TRBV7-9 to TRBJ2-7; maybe TRBD1 (6 bases). V dropped 7 bases and J dropped 5 bases, with 12 bases sitting between them. This CDR3 is built from 12 residues. The germline gives CDR1 SEHNR, CDR2 FQNEAQ (reference sequence). CDR3 bases: TGTGCCAGCACCGAGGGGGTTAACGAGCAGTACTTC. Residues: CASTEGVNEQYF.

This chain links TRBV7-6 with TRBJ1-1, with D perhaps TRBD1 (6 bases). The germline CDR1 and CDR2 sequences are SGHVS and FNYEAQ. This CDR3 has 14 amino acids. Trimming pared 1 base from V and 10 bases from J, leaving 16 bases between. This chain's CDR3 is CASSLDRVSGSAFF. CDR3 DNA: TGTGCCAGCAGCTTAGACAGGGTTTCGGGGTCAGCTTTCTTT.

The V call is TRBV5-5, the J call TRBJ1-4; 7 nucleotides agree with TRBD1. Germline V gives CDR1 SGHKS, CDR2 YYEKEE (reference sequence). This CDR3 comprises 17 residues. The V segment lost 2 bases and the J segment 7 bases; nucleotides outside the gene matches: 14. The CDR3 reads CASSFGGGTFSGEKLFF. CDR3 DNA sequence: TGTGCCAGCAGCTTCGGAGGGGGCACTTTTTCAGGTGAAAAACTGTTTTTT.

The chain links TRBV19 to TRBJ2-1; the match to TRBD2 covers 8 bases. Germline values: CDR1 LNHDA, CDR2 SQIVND (reference sequence). V lost 7 bases and J lost 5; bases outside the gene matches: 10. The CDR3 runs to 15 residues. The CDR3 loop reads CASTRGSGVNNEQFF. Written as DNA, the CDR3 is TGTGCCAGTACCCGAGGTAGCGGGGTAAACAATGAGCAGTTCTTC.

The V call is TRBV11-2, the J call TRBJ2-4; tentatively, D is TRBD2 (6 bases). The CDR3 is made up of 16 amino acids. Germline values: CDR1 SGHAT, CDR2 FQNNGV. The V gene lost 1 base and the J gene lost 2 bases, with 12 bases spanning the gap. CDR3 DNA sequence: TGTGCCAGCAGCTTAGGAGGAGGGGCAACCAAAAACATTCAGTACTTC. Translation gives CASSLGGGATKNIQYF.

The chain employs TRBV18 and TRBJ1-1; D is ambiguous. Looked up from germline, CDR1 is KGHSH and CDR2 is LQKENI. Trimming left V 0 bases short and J 0 bases short, with 2 bases between. The CDR3 covers 13 residues. CDR3 DNA sequence: TGTGCCAGCTCACCACCCATGAACACTGAAGCTTTCTTT. This sequence encodes CASSPPMNTEAFF.

A remark on this clone: The junction differs from germline at one of its ends, possibly a read error. CDR3 loop: CASRRGDSSNSPLHF. The CDR3, as DNA: TGTGCCAGCAGGAGAGGGGACTCCTCTAATTCACCCCTCCACTTT. This chain joins TRBV6-5 and TRBJ1-6; D is perhaps TRBD1 (5 bases). The germline gives CDR1 MNHEY, CDR2 SVGAGI. The CDR3 runs 15 residues.